The 30 T cell receptor beta chains below come from one sample, sequenced in a study of cytomegalovirus exposure and HLA in healthy donors. In the PCR, 60 Vbeta and 13 Jbeta primers were used. Data came from immunoSEQ multiplex PCR; TCRdb stores just in-frame clones and leaves some out. The table lists fewer than 150,000 clones, approximately 70% of them singletons. Sequencing input: PBMCs. These TCRs come from a human donor in good health.

The CDR3 region has the DNA TGTGCCAGCAGCTCCGGCGGGGGGGCTGAAGAGACCCAGTACTTC. Residues: CASSSGGGAEETQYF. This chain links TRBV5-4 with TRBJ2-5; 9 positions agree with TRBD2. The CDR3 covers 15 residues. The V gene end was trimmed by 3 bases and the J gene end by 3 bases; junction bases not matched to a gene: 6. Looked up from germline, CDR1 is SGHNT and CDR2 is YYREEE (reference sequence).

This chain uses TRBV29-1 with TRBJ2-7; perhaps TRBD1 as D (5 bases). CDR1 is SQVTM, CDR2 ANQGSEA, per germline. Trimming took off 6 bases at V and 5 bases at J, with 20 bases between the two ends. The CDR3 extends over 14 amino acids. The CDR3 here is CSVSPQGRFNEQYF. CDR3 nucleotide sequence: TGCAGCGTGAGTCCGCAGGGTAGGTTCAACGAGCAGTACTTC.

This chain uses TRBV7-9 with TRBJ2-7; 7 bases line up with TRBD1. After removal of 2 bases from V and 7 bases from J, the junction contained 11 bases not matched to a gene. This CDR3 has 15 amino acids. Germline CDR1 reads SEHNR; CDR2 reads FQNEAQ (reference sequence). CDR3 sequence: CASSLPGQRSGEQYF. The CDR3 DNA reads TGTGCCAGCAGCTTACCGGGACAGCGGTCTGGGGAGCAGTACTTC. The whole variable domain, remainder taken from reference TRBV7-9 and TRBJ2-7, is DTGVSQNPRHKITKRGQNVTFRCDPISEHNRLYWYRQTLGQGPEFLTYFQNEAQLEKSRLLSDRFSAERPKGSFSTLEIQRTEQGDSAMYLCASSLPGQRSGEQYFGPGTRLTVT.

The V gene is TRBV4-1, the J gene TRBJ2-7, with D possibly TRBD2 on 5 matching bases. The germline V gene encodes CDR1 MGHRA and CDR2 YSYEKL. Trimming removed 1 base at V and 2 bases at J, with 9 bases between. This CDR3 spans 14 amino acids. Here the CDR3 reads CASSQVGATYEQYF. The CDR3 nucleotides read TGCGCCAGCAGCCAAGTGGGAGCCACCTACGAGCAGTACTTC.

This chain uses TRBV6-6 with TRBJ2-5; 10 bases map to TRBD2. J was trimmed by 4 bases and V by 6 bases; bases with no gene match: 11. The germline CDR1 and CDR2 sequences are MNHNY and SVGAGI (reference sequence). The length of the CDR3 is 16 residues. The CDR3 DNA is TGTGCCAGCAGAACCACTCGTAGCGGGAGGACAGAGACCCAGTACTTC. It is translated as CASRTTRSGRTETQYF.

The chain recombines TRBV10-3 with TRBJ1-2; no clear D gene. Germline assignment: CDR1 ENHRY and CDR2 SYGVKD. The CDR3 has 15 residues. Trimming left V 3 bases short and J 6 bases short, with 17 bases between. The CDR3 DNA sequence: TGTGCCATCAGTGAAGAGGAACCGAGCTTTAATGGCTACACCTTC. Translated, it gives CAISEEEPSFNGYTF.

J is TRBJ2-1 and V is TRBV6-5; 7 positions agree with TRBD2. Trimming removed 0 bases from V and 14 bases from J; junction bases left unmatched: 4. The CDR3 totals 12 residues. Germline CDR1 and CDR2: MNHEY and SVGAGI. This CDR3 is CASSYSAGEEFF. In DNA, the CDR3 is TGTGCCAGCAGTTACTCGGCGGGAGAGGAGTTCTTC.

As regards this clone: Relative to the germline gene, one junction end is altered; a read error may explain this. This rearrangement joins TRBV15 to TRBJ1-4; a possible D gene is TRBD1 (6 bases). The CDR3 is made up of 16 amino acids. CDR1 and CDR2 from the germline V gene are LNHNV and YYDKDF (reference sequence). The CDR3 here is CATSTGVRTGNEKLFF. The CDR3, as DNA: TGTGCCACCAGCACAGGGGTCCGAACGGGAAATGAAAAACTCTTTTTT.

In this sample, this clone turned up a few times. This chain joins TRBV29-1 and TRBJ1-2; 7 bases fit TRBD1. Germline loops: CDR1 SQVTM, CDR2 ANQGSEA. Trimming at V came to 7 bases and at J to 3 bases, leaving 8 bases not matched to a gene. The CDR3 consists of 13 residues. The CDR3 nucleotides read TGCAGCGCCAGCTCCGGGACAGACTATGGCTACACCTTC. Its translation: CSASSGTDYGYTF. Together with reference TRBV29-1 and TRBJ1-2, the CDR3 gives the full variable domain: SAVISQKPSRDICQRGTSLTIQCQVDSQVTMMFWYRQQPGQSLTLIATANQGSEATYESGFVIDKFPISRPNLTFSTLTVSNMSPEDSSIYLCSASSGTDYGYTFGSGTRLTVV.

The chain couples TRBV6-5 to TRBJ1-2, with 7 bases that match TRBD1. Germline CDR1 and CDR2: MNHEY and SVGAGI. The CDR3 runs to 15 residues. V was clipped by 3 bases and J by 6 bases; unmatched bases: 10. The CDR3 sequence is CASSYSRQGGDGYTF. The DNA of the CDR3 is TGTGCCAGCAGTTATAGTCGTCAGGGGGGAGATGGCTACACCTTC.

The J gene is TRBJ2-1, the V gene TRBV4-1, with 8 bases fitting TRBD1. Germline V gene data show CDR1 as MGHRA and CDR2 as YSYEKL. The CDR3 has 15 amino acids. With 3 bases clipped from V and 0 bases from J, the junction kept 1 base outside the gene matches. In DNA form, the CDR3 reads TGCGCCAGCAGCCATGGACAGGGCTCCTACAATGAGCAGTTCTTC. This encodes CASSHGQGSYNEQFF.

This clone was detected only a few times. The rearrangement joins TRBV4-1 to TRBJ1-3; D gene uncertain. Germline values: CDR1 MGHRA, CDR2 YSYEKL. There are 16 residues in the CDR3. The germline V and J ends were trimmed by 0 bases and 0 bases, with 9 bases remaining between them. This CDR3 is CASSQDFAGSGNTIYF. CDR3 DNA: TGCGCCAGCAGCCAAGATTTTGCGGGCTCTGGAAACACCATATATTTT.

The chain joins TRBV7-8 to TRBJ2-5, with D tentatively TRBD1 (6 bases). Germline V gene lookup returns CDR1 SGHVS and CDR2 FQNEAQ. The CDR3 is 14 amino acids. Trimming left V 7 bases short and J 2 bases short, with 14 bases between. CDR3 residues: CASTPWGQQETQYF. The CDR3 coding sequence is TGTGCCAGCACACCGTGGGGACAACAAGAGACCCAGTACTTC. The full variable domain, completed using reference TRBV7-8 and TRBJ2-5, is GAGVSQSPRYKVAKRGQDVALRCDPISGHVSLFWYQQALGQGPEFLTYFQNEAQLDKSGLPSDRFFAERPEGSVSTLKIQRTQQEDSAVYLCASTPWGQQETQYFGPGTRLLVL.

This chain joins TRBV28 and TRBJ1-4; 7 bases fit TRBD1. CDR1 and CDR2 from the germline V gene are MDHEN and SYDVKM. The CDR3 is 15 residues long. With V trimmed by 5 bases and J by 7 bases, 10 bases remained unmatched. The CDR3 bases are TGTGCCAGCAGTCCCCCGACAGGGCACGGTGAAAAACTGTTTTTT. This encodes CASSPPTGHGEKLFF.

Concerning this clone itself: Relative to the germline gene, one junction end is altered; a read error may explain this. The identical CDR3 is also encoded by other nucleotide sequences in the sample. The V gene is TRBV7-9, the J gene TRBJ2-3; 13 nucleotides align to TRBD2. The germline V gene has CDR1 SEHNR and CDR2 FQNEAQ (reference sequence). The CDR3 length is 13 residues. This chain's CDR3 is CASSGLAGDTQYF. As DNA, the CDR3 is TGTGCCAGCAGCGGACTAGCGGGAGATACGCAGTATTTC.

The chain combines TRBV7-3 with TRBJ2-6, with 8 bases aligning to TRBD1. The CDR3 sequence is 17 residues long. V lost 4 bases to trimming and J lost 0 bases; unmatched junction nucleotides: 5. Germline V gene sequence: CDR1 SGHTA, CDR2 FQGTGA. DNA of the CDR3: TGTGCCAGCAGCTCCGGGACAGGAGCCTCTGGGGCCAACGTCCTGACTTTC. This encodes CASSSGTGASGANVLTF.

V usage is TRBV30 and J usage is TRBJ2-5; TRBD2 agrees at 8 bases. This CDR3 region has 13 residues. V was pared by 2 bases and J by 5 bases, with 4 bases of the junction left unmatched. From germline, CDR1 is GTSNPN and CDR2 SVGIG (reference sequence). The CDR3 region is CAWSTGGRETQYF. The CDR3 DNA reads as TGTGCCTGGAGTACGGGAGGGCGGGAGACCCAGTACTTC.

The rearrangement links TRBV29-1 to TRBJ2-1; 7 bases fit TRBD1. V dropped 7 bases and J dropped 4; count of bases not matched to a gene: 4. CDR3 length: 12 amino acids. Germline CDR1 SQVTM, CDR2 ANQGSEA. CDR3 protein: CSAGQQYNEQFF. In nucleotides, the CDR3 is TGCAGCGCGGGACAGCAGTACAATGAGCAGTTCTTC.

In this sample, this clone turned up a few times. This sequence joins TRBV19 and TRBJ1-4; a possible D gene is TRBD1 (6 bases). V was cut by 4 bases and J by 6 bases, with 15 bases left in between. The CDR3 runs 15 residues. Germline V CDR1 and CDR2: LNHDA, SQIVND (reference sequence). CDR3 sequence: CASSNGPQGDEKLFF. CDR3 bases: TGTGCCAGTAGTAATGGCCCACAGGGAGATGAAAAACTGTTTTTT. Combining the CDR3 with reference TRBV19 and TRBJ1-4 gives the whole variable domain DGGITQSPKYLFRKEGQNVTLSCEQNLNHDAMYWYRQDPGQGLRLIYYSQIVNDFQKGDIAEGYSVSREKKESFPLTVTSAQKNPTAFYLCASSNGPQGDEKLFFGSGTQLSVL.

V is TRBV4-2 and J is TRBJ2-7; 9 bases match TRBD2. Germline-derived CDR1 and CDR2 are LGHNA and YNFKEQ. This CDR3 has 15 amino acids. V lost 1 base, J lost 7 bases, and 8 bases stayed unmatched. The chain's CDR3 is CASSQVIAGAGEQYF. The CDR3 DNA sequence: TGTGCCAGCAGCCAAGTAATAGCGGGAGCTGGGGAGCAGTACTTC.

The gene calls are TRBV6-6 and TRBJ2-1, with D maybe TRBD2 (6 bases). The CDR3 has 15 amino acids. V lost 0 bases to trimming and J lost 2 bases, with 8 bases between them. Germline V gene lookup returns CDR1 MNHNY and CDR2 SVGAGI (reference sequence). CDR3 loop: CASSYSAGPYNEQFF. In nucleotides, the CDR3 is TGTGCCAGCAGTTACTCGGCGGGGCCCTACAATGAGCAGTTCTTC.

This clone showed up just a few times. The rearrangement joins TRBV7-9 to TRBJ1-3; D might be TRBD1 (5 bases). The germline CDR1 and CDR2 sequences are SEHNR and FQNEAQ (reference sequence). The CDR3 contains 15 residues. Trimming pared 3 bases from V and 1 base from J, leaving 10 bases between. CDR3 coding DNA: TGTGCCAGCAGCTTGGGAGGGGCGTCTGGAAACACCATATATTTT. Translation: CASSLGGASGNTIYF.

This clone was seen just once. The rearrangement links TRBV7-9 to TRBJ2-7; a possible D gene is TRBD2 (6 bases). The germline V and J ends were trimmed by 5 bases and 6 bases, with 14 bases remaining between them. The CDR3 loop spans 13 amino acids. From germline, CDR1 is SEHNR and CDR2 FQNEAQ (reference sequence). The CDR3 DNA follows: TGTGCCAGCAGCCGAGGACGGGGGAGCGAGCAGTACTTC. Its translation: CASSRGRGSEQYF.

The V and J genes are TRBV4-2 and TRBJ1-2; D possibly corresponds to TRBD1 (6 bases). V lost 3 bases and J 6 bases, leaving 11 bases between the germline ends. The CDR3 covers 13 residues. Germline loops: CDR1 LGHNA, CDR2 YNFKEQ. Written as DNA, the CDR3 is TGTGCCAGCAGCCAGCTCCAGGGGAATGGCTACACCTTC. Translating gives CASSQLQGNGYTF.

This chain joins TRBV10-1 and TRBJ1-6, with a tentative D call TRBD1 (6 bases). Trimming removed 3 bases at V and 7 bases at J, with 10 bases between. This CDR3 region has 14 residues. In germline, CDR1 is WNHNN, CDR2 SYGVQD (reference sequence). The CDR3 bases are TGCGCCAGCAGTGAAGGGCAGGGGAATTCACCCCTCCACTTT. Amino acids: CASSEGQGNSPLHF.

The chain recombines TRBV10-3 with TRBJ1-2; D gene ambiguous. This CDR3 has 13 amino acids. Per germline, CDR1 ENHRY and CDR2 SYGVKD. Trimming shortened V by 5 bases and J by 2 bases, and 9 bases separated the two germline ends. CDR3 nucleotides: TGTGCCATCAGTCCGGAGGGCAACTATGGCTACACCTTC. It translates to CAISPEGNYGYTF.

This clone is a singleton in its sample. Here the CDR3 reads CASSQDRRTDTQYF. The CDR3 nucleotides read TGTGCCAGCAGTCAGGACAGAAGAACAGATACGCAGTATTTT. V is TRBV6-4 and J is TRBJ2-3; D possibly corresponds to TRBD1 (6 bases). CDR3 length: 14 residues. Germline V gives CDR1 MRHNA, CDR2 SNTAGT. V was cut by 5 bases and J by 3 bases, with 12 bases left in between.

This sequence joins TRBV19 and TRBJ2-4, with 10 positions matching TRBD1. Germline CDR1 and CDR2: LNHDA and SQIVND (reference sequence). The trim removed 6 bases at V and 4 bases at J, leaving 9 bases unmatched. The CDR3 is 16 amino acids. CDR3 in amino acids: CASSSLGTGAKNIQYF. The CDR3 DNA is TGTGCCAGTAGCTCCTTGGGGACAGGGGCTAAAAACATTCAGTACTTC.

This chain links TRBV4-1 with TRBJ2-5, with D perhaps matching TRBD2 (6 bases). Germline lookup yields CDR1 MGHRA and CDR2 YSYEKL. This CDR3 has 16 amino acids. With 0 bases removed from V and 5 bases from J, the gap between germline ends came to 16 bases. The CDR3 DNA reads TGCGCCAGCAGCCAAGAAATAACGGGAGCCCGGGAGACCCAGTACTTC. Protein product: CASSQEITGARETQYF.

J is TRBJ2-2 and V is TRBV18; 7 positions agree with TRBD2. V lost 5 bases to trimming and J lost 1 base; unmatched junction nucleotides: 7. CDR1 is KGHSH and CDR2 is LQKENI in the germline V gene. The CDR3 is 16 amino acids. Written as DNA, the CDR3 is TGTGCCAGCTCAAGGTGGGCTAGCGGGAACACCGGGGAGCTGTTTTTT. This sequence encodes CASSRWASGNTGELFF.